Listed below are T cell receptor beta chains from one sample, sequenced in a study of cytomegalovirus exposure and HLA in healthy donors. Profiled with immunoSEQ multiplex PCR; TCRdb holds only in-frame clones, not every one. The sample shows about 160,000 clones, roughly 78% of them seen only once. Material: PBMCs. These receptors were taken from a woman between 45 and 60 years old in good health and CMV-seropositive. Both conserved end residues are part of each CDR3. D genes are given only for firm matches. Only part of the rows carry a size: once, few, many, or a class if the clone is expanded.

d_gene	v_gene	j_gene	abundance	CDR3aa	CDR3nt
TRBD1	TRBV18	TRBJ2-1	few	CASSPIAGTAKNEQFF	TGTGCCAGCTCACCAATTGCCGGGACAGCGAAAAATGAGCAGTTCTTC
TRBD1	TRBV29-1	TRBJ2-7	NA	CSVAPRTGLSYEQYF	TGCAGCGTCGCCCCCCGGACAGGTCTATCCTACGAGCAGTACTTC
NA	TRBV2	TRBJ1-6	NA	CASTREDSRYNSPLHF	TGTGCCAGCACCCGAGAGGACAGTCGTTATAATTCACCCCTCCACTTT
TRBD2	TRBV30	TRBJ2-7	NA	CAWSDSGFTYEQYF	TGTGCCTGGAGTGATAGCGGGTTTACCTACGAGCAGTACTTC
NA	TRBV29-1	TRBJ1-1	NA	CSVDPGGTEAFF	TGCAGCGTTGACCCGGGGGGGACTGAAGCTTTCTTT
TRBD1	TRBV19	TRBJ1-2	NA	CASSSGQGRLGYTF	TGTGCCAGTAGTTCCGGACAGGGTAGGCTTGGCTACACCTTC
NA	TRBV15	TRBJ2-5	NA	CATSRGAETQYF	TGTGCCACCAGCAGAGGAGCGGAGACCCAGTACTTC
NA	TRBV28	TRBJ2-3	NA	CASSHTDTQYF	TGTGCCAGCAGCCATACAGATACGCAGTATTTT
TRBD1	TRBV5-1	TRBJ2-7	NA	CASSTGQGTYEQYF	TGCGCCAGCAGCACGGGACAGGGTACCTACGAGCAGTACTTC
TRBD2	TRBV7-6	TRBJ2-3	NA	CASSLGAGVGTDTQYF	TGTGCCAGCAGCTTAGGGGCGGGGGTGGGCACAGATACGCAGTATTTT
TRBD1	TRBV25-1	TRBJ2-3	NA	CATRARQGLADTQYF	TGTGCCACCCGAGCCCGACAGGGTTTGGCGGATACGCAGTATTTT
TRBD2	TRBV4-3	TRBJ2-1	NA	CASSQDLLAGGPRYNEQFF	TGCGCCAGCAGCCAAGATCTGCTAGCGGGGGGGCCAAGGTACAATGAGCAGTTCTTC
TRBD2	TRBV18	TRBJ2-7	once	CASSPVAGGSYEQYF	TGTGCCAGCTCACCGGTAGCGGGAGGGTCCTACGAGCAGTACTTC
TRBD1	TRBV7-2	TRBJ1-1	NA	CASSLPRQGKTEAFF	TGTGCCAGCAGCCTCCCCAGACAGGGGAAGACTGAAGCTTTCTTT
TRBD1	TRBV25-1	TRBJ2-1	NA	CASTMGQMYNEQFF	TGTGCCAGCACAATGGGACAGATGTACAATGAGCAGTTCTTC
NA	TRBV4-3	TRBJ2-7	NA	CASSQDEGGEQYF	TGCGCCAGCAGCCAAGATGAGGGCGGGGAGCAGTACTTC
TRBD2	TRBV7-3	TRBJ2-5	NA	CASSYSGGGQETQYF	TGTGCCAGCAGCTATAGCGGGGGGGGACAAGAGACCCAGTACTTC
NA	TRBV28	TRBJ1-6	NA	CASREQVGSNSPLHF	TGTGCCAGCAGGGAACAGGTGGGGTCTAATTCACCCCTCCACTTT
NA	TRBV28	TRBJ1-4	NA	CASSLTGQGNEKLFF	TGTGCCAGCAGTTTAACGGGTCAGGGGAATGAAAAACTGTTTTTT
NA	TRBV5-1	TRBJ2-1	NA	CASSLSPSNEQFF	TGCGCCAGCAGCTTGTCCCCCTCCAATGAGCAGTTCTTC
TRBD1	TRBV6-6	TRBJ1-2	NA	CASSTWTGDYNYGYTF	TGTGCCAGCAGTACCTGGACAGGGGATTATAACTATGGCTACACCTTC
TRBD1	TRBV28	TRBJ2-1	NA	CASRGDRAYEQFF	TGTGCCAGCAGGGGGGACAGGGCTTATGAGCAGTTCTTC
NA	TRBV18	TRBJ2-1	NA	CASSPLSNFDRIMEHEQFF	TGTGCCAGCTCACCCTTAAGTAACTTTGACAGGATAATGGAACATGAGCAGTTCTTC
TRBD2	TRBV10-3	TRBJ2-1	NA	CAIGGAYNEQFF	TGTGCCATCGGGGGGGCCTACAATGAGCAGTTCTTC
TRBD1	TRBV2	TRBJ1-2	NA	CASSETGGFYGYTF	TGTGCCAGCAGTGAGACAGGGGGATTCTATGGCTACACCTTC
NA	TRBV5-4	TRBJ1-2	NA	CASSVRTVYGYTF	TGTGCCAGCAGCGTACGGACAGTCTATGGCTACACCTTC
TRBD2	TRBV4-3	TRBJ2-1	once	CASSQEFGGGAYNEQFF	TGCGCCAGCAGCCAAGAGTTCGGCGGGGGGGCCTACAATGAGCAGTTCTTC
NA	TRBV4-2	TRBJ2-2	once	CASSVTGVGGELFF	TGTGCCAGCAGCGTCACGGGAGTTGGCGGGGAGCTGTTTTTT
TRBD2	TRBV5-1	TRBJ2-1	NA	CASSLARGLAVDEQFF	TGCGCCAGCAGCTTGGCCAGAGGCCTAGCGGTCGATGAGCAGTTCTTC
TRBD2	TRBV29-1	TRBJ2-7	NA	CSVVTSGSYEQYF	TGCAGCGTTGTCACTAGCGGGAGCTACGAGCAGTACTTC
NA	TRBV18	TRBJ1-3	NA	CASSPRSSQASGNTIYF	TGTGCCAGCTCACCACGGTCTTCACAGGCCTCTGGAAACACCATATATTTT
TRBD2	TRBV11-3	TRBJ2-3	NA	CASSPGLADPSTDTQYF	TGTGCCAGCAGCCCGGGACTAGCGGATCCTAGCACAGATACGCAGTATTTT
TRBD2	TRBV5-4	TRBJ2-1	NA	CASSSTTSGGRHEQFF	TGTGCCAGCAGCTCGACGACTAGCGGGGGTAGGCATGAGCAGTTCTTC